These 6 T cell receptor beta chains came from one sample sequenced in a study of cytomegalovirus exposure and HLA in healthy donors. Sequencing used immunoSEQ multiplex PCR; TCRdb keeps in-frame clones, though not all of them. The sample includes roughly 130,000 clones, 70% to 90% seen only once; the top ten take roughly 6.4%. Sequenced sample: PBMCs. These receptors all come from a woman in her twenties or thirties in good health and CMV-seropositive.

The chain recombines TRBV18 with TRBJ1-1; D is uncertain. V lost 1 base and J lost 1, with 7 bases in between. Germline V gene data show CDR1 as KGHSH and CDR2 as LQKENI. This CDR3 contains 14 residues. The CDR3 nucleotides are TGTGCCAGCTCACCACTTGAGAGGAACACTGAAGCTTTCTTT. It specifies CASSPLERNTEAFF.

This clone was seen once. The gene calls are TRBV6-6 and TRBJ2-7, with TRBD2 as a possible D gene (5 bases). The V gene's germline CDR1 is MNHNY and CDR2 SVGAGI (reference sequence). The CDR3 spans 16 residues. Deletions cut 7 bases from V and 1 base from J, with 20 bases between. As DNA, the CDR3 is TGTGCCAGCACCTCCCCCGAGCGGAACCCTTCCTACGAGCAGTACTTC. As protein: CASTSPERNPSYEQYF.

J is TRBJ1-5 and V is TRBV11-3; D may be TRBD1 (6 bases). This CDR3 is built from 15 residues. Trimming took off 5 bases at V and 3 bases at J, with 14 bases between the two ends. Germline loops: CDR1 SGHNT, CDR2 YENEEA. DNA of the CDR3: TGTGCCAGCAGCCTTTCAGGGGTTTTCAATCAGCCCCAGCATTTT. It translates to CASSLSGVFNQPQHF.

This clone was picked up one time. This chain connects TRBV29-1 to TRBJ2-3; TRBD2 matches at 11 bases. V shed 3 bases, J shed 7 bases, and the junction held 9 bases outside the gene matches. The germline V gene has CDR1 SQVTM and CDR2 ANQGSEA. The CDR3 runs to 15 residues. CDR3 sequence reads: CSVDGGTSGLNTQYF. The CDR3 nucleotides read TGCAGCGTTGATGGAGGGACTAGCGGACTAAATACGCAGTATTTT.

The chain has TRBV13 and TRBJ1-4, with D possibly matching TRBD1 (5 bases). This CDR3 contains 12 residues. CDR1 PRHDT and CDR2 FYEKMQ come from the germline V gene (reference sequence). The V and J ends lost 2 bases and 8 bases respectively, with 6 bases between them. CDR3 coding DNA: TGTGCCAGCAGCTTAAGGGGCGAAAAACTGTTTTTT. Translation gives CASSLRGEKLFF.

The chain links TRBV27 to TRBJ2-7; TRBD1 aligns across 12 bases. Per germline, CDR1 MNHEY and CDR2 SMNVEV (reference sequence). The V and J ends lost 5 bases and 2 bases, in that order; junction bases with no gene match: 4. The CDR3 runs 15 residues. Here the CDR3 DNA reads TGTGCCAGCAGTGTGGGACAGGGGGCGGCCTACGAGCAGTACTTC. It yields the protein CASSVGQGAAYEQYF.